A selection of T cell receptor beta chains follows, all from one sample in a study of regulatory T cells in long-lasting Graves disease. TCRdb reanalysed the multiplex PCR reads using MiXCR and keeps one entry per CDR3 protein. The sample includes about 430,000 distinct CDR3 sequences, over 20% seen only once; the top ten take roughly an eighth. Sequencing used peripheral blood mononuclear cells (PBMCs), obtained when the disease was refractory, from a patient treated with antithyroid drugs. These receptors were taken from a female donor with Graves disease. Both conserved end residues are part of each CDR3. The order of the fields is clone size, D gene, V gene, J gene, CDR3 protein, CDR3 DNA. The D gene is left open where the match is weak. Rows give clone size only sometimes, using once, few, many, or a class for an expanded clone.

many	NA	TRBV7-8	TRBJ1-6	CASSSEVGARYSPLHF	TGTGCCAGCAGCTCAGAGGTGGGGGCAAGATATTCACCCCTCCACTTT
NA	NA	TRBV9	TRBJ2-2	CASRRSTGELFF	TGTGCCAGCAGGCGGAGCACCGGGGAGCTGTTTTTT
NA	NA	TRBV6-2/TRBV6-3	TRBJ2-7	CASSYPGWGRDEQYF	TGTGCCAGCAGTTATCCGGGTTGGGGGCGCGACGAGCAGTACTTC
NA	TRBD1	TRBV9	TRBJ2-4	CASSVGGQGENIQYF	TGTGCCAGCAGCGTAGGTGGGCAGGGGGAAAACATTCAGTACTTC
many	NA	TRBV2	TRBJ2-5	CASSEGGTQETQYF	TGTGCCAGCAGTGAGGGGGGAACACAAGAGACCCAGTACTTC
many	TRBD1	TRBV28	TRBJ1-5	CASRGGRTGWNQPQHF	TGTGCCAGCAGGGGAGGAAGGACAGGGTGGAATCAGCCCCAGCATTTT
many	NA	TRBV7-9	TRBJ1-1	CASTEQTMNTEAFF	TGTGCCAGCACGGAACAAACTATGAACACTGAAGCTTTCTTT
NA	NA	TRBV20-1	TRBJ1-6	CSATDYNSPLHF	TGCAGTGCGACAGACTATAATTCACCCCTCCACTTT
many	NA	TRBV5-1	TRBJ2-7	CASSLLPGEQYF	TGCGCCAGCAGCTTGTTACCCGGGGAGCAGTACTTC
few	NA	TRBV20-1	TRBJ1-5	CSATGGNSNQPQHF	TGCAGTGCTACTGGCGGGAATAGCAATCAGCCCCAGCATTTT